This passage covers 6 T cell receptor beta chains from one sample sequenced in a study of cytomegalovirus exposure and HLA in healthy donors. In the PCR, 60 Vbeta and 13 Jbeta primers were used. Only in-frame clones appear in the TCRdb table, and some are missing; sequencing was by immunoSEQ multiplex PCR. Of about 130,000 clones in the sample, 65% to 85% were seen once. The sequencing input was PBMCs. The receptors were sampled from a man between 18 and 35 years old in good health and CMV-seropositive.

CDR3 DNA sequence: TGCAGCGAGGTGGCTAGAAAGGATACGCAGTATTTT. Amino acid sequence: CSEVARKDTQYF. The gene calls are TRBV29-1 and TRBJ2-3; D gene uncertain. Germline assignment: CDR1 SQVTM and CDR2 ANQGSEA. CDR3 length: 12 amino acids. Trimming pared 7 bases from V and 6 bases from J, leaving 14 bases between.

V gene TRBV6-6 combines with J gene TRBJ1-1; possible D gene TRBD1, 5 bases. This CDR3 contains 13 residues. Trimming pared 1 base from V and 5 bases from J, leaving 8 bases between. Germline V gene lookup returns CDR1 MNHNY and CDR2 SVGAGI (reference sequence). The DNA of the CDR3 is TGTGCCAGCAGTTACTTCAGGGAAACTGAAGCTTTCTTT. Translating gives CASSYFRETEAFF.

In this sample, this clone turned up a few times. V gene TRBV5-6 combines with J gene TRBJ2-7; TRBD1 might be the D (6 bases). Trimming took off 1 base at V and 2 bases at J, with 7 bases between the two ends. In germline, CDR1 is SGHDT, CDR2 YYEEEE. This CDR3 has 13 residues. CDR3 residues: CASSLYRAYEQYF. The DNA of the CDR3 is TGTGCCAGCAGCTTGTACAGGGCCTACGAGCAGTACTTC.

This chain joins TRBV14 and TRBJ1-2; 7 bases agree with TRBD1. CDR1 is SGHDN, CDR2 FVKESK, per germline. V trimming: 6 bases; J trimming: 4 bases; junction bases outside the gene matches: 8. This CDR3 contains 14 residues. CDR3 sequence: CASSRTTGTYGYTF. In DNA, the CDR3 is TGTGCCAGCAGTCGAACGACAGGGACCTATGGCTACACCTTC.

This clone is a singleton in its sample. This chain joins TRBV7-2 and TRBJ2-7; unclear D gene. Per the germline V gene, CDR1 is SGHTA and CDR2 is FQGNSA. The CDR3 spans 13 residues. V lost 3 bases and J lost 0, with 6 bases in between. The CDR3 region is CASSFSSSYEQYF. The DNA of the CDR3 is TGTGCCAGCAGCTTCTCGAGCTCCTACGAGCAGTACTTC.

The chain joins TRBV7-2 to TRBJ2-7; 7 bases agree with TRBD2. The CDR3 length is 15 residues. V was pared by 1 base and J by 3 bases, with 6 bases of the junction left unmatched. The germline gives CDR1 SGHTA, CDR2 FQGNSA. CDR3 in amino acids: CASSLGPSGYYEQYF. For the CDR3, the DNA is TGTGCCAGCAGCTTAGGTCCTAGCGGATACTACGAGCAGTACTTC.